The entry below describes one TCR beta chain. Antigen specificity is unknown. The sample comes from a study of regulatory T cells in long-lasting Graves disease. Study-level points and caveats: Among persistent patients, a larger number of public clonotypes were shared (about 3,000) than among newly diagnosed patients (around 980).

The authors built TCR beta libraries using iRepertoire HTBI primers and Arm-PCR of CDR3 regions. Each CDR3 protein gets one entry after TCRdb re-called the multiplex PCR reads with MiXCR. The profile shows a few hundred thousand distinct CDR3 sequences, about an eighth of them singletons. Germline lookup yields CDR1 KGHSY and CDR2 FQNENV. With 4 bases removed from V and 6 bases from J, the gap between germline ends came to 10 bases. The CDR3 has 13 amino acids. Time point noted: newly diagnosed GD, antithyroid drugs for less than 3 months. PBMCs were the source of the RNA used for TCR sequencing. The patient group derived from an endocrinology department in Xi'an, China. The data were also submitted as part of a second study, on T cells in Graves' hyperthyroidism and ophthalmopathy.

The V gene is TRBV16, the J gene TRBJ2-1, with D perhaps matching TRBD1 (6 bases). The receptor comes from a woman aged 18-29 years with Graves disease. The sample here was peripheral blood mononuclear cells (PBMCs), taken at new diagnosis, from a patient treated with antithyroid drugs. This CDR3 is CASSPDSGNEQFF. The CDR3 bases are TGTGCCAGCAGCCCGGACAGCGGCAATGAGCAGTTCTTC.